This T cell receptor (beta chain) was identified in a study of blood T cell repertoires in COVID-19 (dated by TCRdb to between 2020 and 2021). Regarding the research as a whole: Samples covering the acute and convalescent phases of COVID-19 were provided by collaborators in the United States, Italy and Spain. The prospective study material was composed of cDNA or gDNA derived from T cells, B-cell-depleted T cells, or PBMCs. The dataset comprised deeply sampled blood TCRbeta repertoires from subjects exposed to, actively infected with, or recovered from COVID-19. The repertoires were released in a freely available public database meant as a resource for research on the immune response to SARS-CoV-2. Samples came from the ongoing ImmuneRACE study (first 160 participants) plus 1,254 subjects from 6 global collaborators. The sample metadata nearly always contained a de-identified subject ID, COVID-19 status, age in years and sex. Where available, HLA class I and class II types were taken from metadata supplied by the sample provider and were not determined by assay-based typing. The paper's findings and limits, for the study overall: The amount of clinical and demographic metadata varied by source and participant and was provided uncurated.

The immunoSEQ Assay, a bias-controlled multiplex PCR, was used to amplify TCRbeta CDR3 regions from genomic DNA. The study's own analysis went as follows. The number of nucleated cells in each sample was estimated by amplification of reference gene primers within the assay. To quantify the absolute abundance of each unique TCRbeta CDR3 rearrangement, sequence reads were collapsed and filtered. For each sample, productive Simpson clonality was calculated by taking the square root of Simpson's diversity index across productive rearrangements. The table comes from immuneACCESS by way of TCRdb, which keeps in-frame sequences with V and J called. Part of the clones is missing from these tables; in studies checked, under half for an unresolved V gene and the rest for unknown reasons. V, J and clone size derive from that table, while D and trimming were established from the DNA sequence. The table for this sample lists 150,000 to 200,000 clones; 65% to 90% of them were counted only once. The ten largest account for roughly 8.2% of the sample.

A note on this clone: This clone's antigen is unknown. No base qualities exist here, and no much larger clone lies one base off it.

The collaborating institutions used their own protocols to collect whole blood in K2EDTA tubes. Collaborator samples were shipped for TCRbeta analysis as frozen whole blood, isolated PBMCs, or DNA extracted from either sample type. What was sequenced was peripheral blood. This sequence was found in a man aged 60 to 69 with acute or convalescent COVID-19.

For the CDR3, the sequence is CATSDRGRPNTGELFF. Read as DNA, the sequence is TGTGCCACCAGTGATCGCGGGAGGCCGAACACCGGGGAGCTGTTTTTT. The chain uses TRBV24-1 and TRBJ2-2, with 8 bases in between that match TRBD2. The CDR3 covers 16 residues, taking in both the cysteine and the phenylalanine. Only the CDR3 portion is preserved as DNA: 48 bases, with reading frame beginning at the first base. V is pruned by 3 bases and J by 0 bases, leaving 2 bases of the junction without a gene match. Based on the germline V gene, the CDR1 and CDR2 sequences are KGHDR and SFDVKD.